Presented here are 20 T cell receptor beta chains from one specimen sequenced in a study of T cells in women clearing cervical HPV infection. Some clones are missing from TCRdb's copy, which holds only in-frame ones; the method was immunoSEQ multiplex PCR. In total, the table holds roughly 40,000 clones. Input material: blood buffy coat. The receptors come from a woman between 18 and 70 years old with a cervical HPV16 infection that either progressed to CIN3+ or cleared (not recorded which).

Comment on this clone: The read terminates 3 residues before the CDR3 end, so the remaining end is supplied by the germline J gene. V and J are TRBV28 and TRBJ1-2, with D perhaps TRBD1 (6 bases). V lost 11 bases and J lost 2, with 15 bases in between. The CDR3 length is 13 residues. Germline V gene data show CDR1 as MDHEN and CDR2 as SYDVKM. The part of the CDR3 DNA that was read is TGTGCCTGCGGCCGGGGGGCCAACTATGGC. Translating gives CACGRGANYG. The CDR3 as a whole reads CACGRGANYGYTF.

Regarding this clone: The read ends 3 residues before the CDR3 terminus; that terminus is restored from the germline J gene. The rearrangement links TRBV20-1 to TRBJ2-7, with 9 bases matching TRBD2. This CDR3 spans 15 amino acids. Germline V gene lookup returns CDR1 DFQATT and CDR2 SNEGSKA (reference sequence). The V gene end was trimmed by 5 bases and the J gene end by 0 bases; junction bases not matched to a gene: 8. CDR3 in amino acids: CSAEGSSGSSYEQYF. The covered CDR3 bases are TGCAGTGCTGAGGGTAGTAGCGGGAGCTCCTACGAG.

CDR3 DNA (partial): TGTGCCAGCAGTAAACTAGCGGGGCTCTACAATGAG. Translation: CASSKLAGLYNE. The full CDR3 sequence reads CASSKLAGLYNEQFF. The genes are TRBV12-3 or TRBV12-4 and TRBJ2-1; 10 bases align to TRBD2. The read is 3 residues too short to cover the CDR3 end, so that end is filled in from the germline J gene. Trimming took 5 bases from V and 3 from J; bases not matched to a gene: 4. The CDR3 spans 15 residues.

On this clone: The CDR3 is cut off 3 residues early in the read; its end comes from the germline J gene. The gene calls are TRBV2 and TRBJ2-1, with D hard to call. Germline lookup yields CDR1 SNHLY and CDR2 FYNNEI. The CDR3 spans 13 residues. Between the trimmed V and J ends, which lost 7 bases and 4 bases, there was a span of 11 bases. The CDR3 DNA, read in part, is TGTGCCAGCAAGAAGTCAGCGTACAATGAG. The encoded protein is CASKKSAYNE. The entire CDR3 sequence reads CASKKSAYNEQFF.

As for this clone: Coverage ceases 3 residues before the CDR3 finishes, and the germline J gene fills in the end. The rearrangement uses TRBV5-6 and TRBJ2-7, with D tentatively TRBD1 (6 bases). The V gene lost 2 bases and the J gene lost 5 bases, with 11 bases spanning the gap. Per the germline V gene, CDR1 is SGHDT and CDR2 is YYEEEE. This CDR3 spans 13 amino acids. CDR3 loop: CASSLAGDDEQYF. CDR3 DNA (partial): TGTGCCAGCAGCTTAGCAGGGGACGACGAG.

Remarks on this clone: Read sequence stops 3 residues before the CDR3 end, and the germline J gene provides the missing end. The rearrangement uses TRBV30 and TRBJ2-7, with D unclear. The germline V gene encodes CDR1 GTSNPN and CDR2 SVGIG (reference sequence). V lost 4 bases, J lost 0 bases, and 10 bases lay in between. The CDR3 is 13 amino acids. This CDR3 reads CAWKQASSYEQYF. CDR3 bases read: TGTGCCTGGAAGCAGGCAAGCTCCTACGAG.

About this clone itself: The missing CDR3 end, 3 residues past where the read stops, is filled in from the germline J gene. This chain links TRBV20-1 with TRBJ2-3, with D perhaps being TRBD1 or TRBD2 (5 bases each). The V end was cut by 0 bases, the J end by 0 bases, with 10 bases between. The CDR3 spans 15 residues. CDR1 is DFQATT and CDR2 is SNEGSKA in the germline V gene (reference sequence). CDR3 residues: CSARDARESTDTQYF. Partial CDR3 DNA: TGCAGTGCTAGAGATGCCAGGGAGAGCACAGATACG.

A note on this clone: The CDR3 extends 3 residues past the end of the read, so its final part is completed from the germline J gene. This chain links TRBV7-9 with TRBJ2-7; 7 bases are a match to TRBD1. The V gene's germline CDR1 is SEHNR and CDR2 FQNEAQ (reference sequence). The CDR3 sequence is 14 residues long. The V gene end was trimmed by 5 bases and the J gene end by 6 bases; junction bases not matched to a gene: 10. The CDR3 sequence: CASSIGTGVSEQYF. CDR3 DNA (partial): TGTGCCAGCAGCATTGGCACAGGGGTCAGCGAG. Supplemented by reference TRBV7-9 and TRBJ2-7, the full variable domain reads DTGVSQNPRHKITKRGQNVTFRCDPISEHNRLYWYRQTLGQGPEFLTYFQNEAQLEKSRLLSDRFSAERPKGSFSTLEIQRTEQGDSAMYLCASSIGTGVSEQYFGPGTRLTVT.

CDR3 in amino acids: CSAPRGGGTEAFF. The CDR3 bases that were read are TGCAGTGCTCCCCGGGGAGGGGGCACTGAA. This chain uses TRBV20-1 with TRBJ1-1; D is possibly TRBD1 (6 bases). The read falls 3 residues short of the CDR3 end, and the missing part is taken from the germline J gene. Germline CDR1 and CDR2: DFQATT and SNEGSKA (reference sequence). CDR3 length: 13 amino acids. The V end lost 5 bases, the J end lost 4 bases, and 14 bases lay between the germline ends.

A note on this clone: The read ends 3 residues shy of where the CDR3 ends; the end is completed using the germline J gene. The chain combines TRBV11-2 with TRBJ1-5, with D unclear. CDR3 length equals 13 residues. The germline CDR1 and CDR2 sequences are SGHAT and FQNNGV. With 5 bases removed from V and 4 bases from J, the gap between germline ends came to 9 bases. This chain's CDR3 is CASSRGGNQPQHF. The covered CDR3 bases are TGTGCCAGCAGCCGAGGAGGGAATCAGCCC.

The CDR3 bases that were read are TGCGCCAGCAGCAGGGGGACAGACCAAGAGACC. Translating gives CASSRGTDQET. The whole CDR3 protein is CASSRGTDQETQYF. The chain joins TRBV5-1 to TRBJ2-5, with TRBD1 matching 7 bases. Sequencing ends 3 residues short of the CDR3 end; the germline J gene provides the rest. This CDR3 is built from 14 residues. The germline gives CDR1 SGHRS, CDR2 YFSETQ. With V trimmed by 4 bases and J by 0 bases, 3 bases remained unmatched.

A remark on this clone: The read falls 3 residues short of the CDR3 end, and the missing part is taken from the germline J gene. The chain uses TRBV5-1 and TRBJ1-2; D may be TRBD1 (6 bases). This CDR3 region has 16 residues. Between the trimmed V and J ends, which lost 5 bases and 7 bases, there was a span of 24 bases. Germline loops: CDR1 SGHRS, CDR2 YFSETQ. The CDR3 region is CASSSLGTGKSLGYTF. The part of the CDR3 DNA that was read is TGCGCCAGCAGTTCGCTGGGCACAGGGAAGAGTCTTGGC. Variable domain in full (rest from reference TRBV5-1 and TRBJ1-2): KAGVTQTPRYLIKTRGQQVTLSCSPISGHRSVSWYQQTPGQGLQFLFEYFSETQRNKGNFPGRFSGRQFSNSRSEMNVSTLELGDSALYLCASSSLGTGKSLGYTFGSGTRLTVV.

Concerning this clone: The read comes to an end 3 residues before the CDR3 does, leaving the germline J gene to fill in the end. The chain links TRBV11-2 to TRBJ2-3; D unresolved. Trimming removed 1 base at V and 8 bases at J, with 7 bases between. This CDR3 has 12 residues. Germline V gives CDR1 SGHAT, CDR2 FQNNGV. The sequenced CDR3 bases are TGTGCCAGCAGCTTAGTTTTCAGTACG. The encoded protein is CASSLVFST. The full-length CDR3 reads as CASSLVFSTQYF. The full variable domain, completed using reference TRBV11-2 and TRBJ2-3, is EAGVAQSPRYKIIEKRQSVAFWCNPISGHATLYWYQQILGQGPKLLIQFQNNGVVDDSQLPKDRFSAERLKGVDSTLKIQPAKLEDSAVYLCASSLVFSTQYFGPGTRLTVL.

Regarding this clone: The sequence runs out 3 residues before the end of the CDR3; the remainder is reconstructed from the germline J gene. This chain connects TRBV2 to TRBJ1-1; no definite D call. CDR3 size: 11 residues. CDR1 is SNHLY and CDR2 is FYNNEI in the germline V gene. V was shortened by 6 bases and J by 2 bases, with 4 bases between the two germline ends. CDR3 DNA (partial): TGTGCCAGCAGACAAAACACTGAA. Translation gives CASRQNTE. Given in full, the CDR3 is CASRQNTEAFF.

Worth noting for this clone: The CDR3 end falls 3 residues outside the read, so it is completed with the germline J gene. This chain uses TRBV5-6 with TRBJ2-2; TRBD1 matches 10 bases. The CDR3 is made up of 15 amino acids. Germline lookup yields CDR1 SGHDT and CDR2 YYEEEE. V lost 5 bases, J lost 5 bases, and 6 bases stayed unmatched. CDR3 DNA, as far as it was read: TGTGCCAGCAGGCGGGACAGGGGATGGACCGGGGAG. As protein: CASRRDRGWTGE. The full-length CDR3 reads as CASRRDRGWTGELFF.

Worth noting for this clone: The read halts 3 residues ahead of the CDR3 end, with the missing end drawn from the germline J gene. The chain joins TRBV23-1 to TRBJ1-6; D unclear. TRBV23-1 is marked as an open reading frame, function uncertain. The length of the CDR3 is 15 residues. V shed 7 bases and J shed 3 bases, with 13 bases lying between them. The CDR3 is CASIHHILYNSPLHF. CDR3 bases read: TGCGCCAGCATCCACCACATCCTCTATAATTCACCC.

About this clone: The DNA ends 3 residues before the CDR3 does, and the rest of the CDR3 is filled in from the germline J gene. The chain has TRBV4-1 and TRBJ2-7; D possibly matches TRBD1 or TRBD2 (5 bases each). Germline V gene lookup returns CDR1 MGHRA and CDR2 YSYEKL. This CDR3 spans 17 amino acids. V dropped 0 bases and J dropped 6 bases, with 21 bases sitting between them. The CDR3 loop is CASSQDGKGSGILEQYF. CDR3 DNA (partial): TGCGCCAGCAGCCAAGACGGGAAGGGGTCTGGGATCCTCGAG.

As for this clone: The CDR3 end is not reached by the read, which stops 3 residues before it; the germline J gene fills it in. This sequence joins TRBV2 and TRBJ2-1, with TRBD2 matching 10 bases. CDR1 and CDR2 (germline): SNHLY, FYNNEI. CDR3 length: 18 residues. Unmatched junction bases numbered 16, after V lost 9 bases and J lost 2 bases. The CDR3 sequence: CARHSLAGARGTYNEQFF. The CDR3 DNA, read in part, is TGTGCCAGGCATAGCCTAGCGGGGGCCAGGGGGACCTACAATGAG.

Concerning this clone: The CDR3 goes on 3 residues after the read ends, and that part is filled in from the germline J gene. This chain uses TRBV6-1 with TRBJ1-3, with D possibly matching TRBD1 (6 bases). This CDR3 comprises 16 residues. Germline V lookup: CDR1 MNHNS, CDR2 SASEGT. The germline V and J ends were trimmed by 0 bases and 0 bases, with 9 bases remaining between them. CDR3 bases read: TGTGCCAGCAGTGAAGCAGGGGGACGCTCTGGAAACACC. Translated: CASSEAGGRSGNT. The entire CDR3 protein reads CASSEAGGRSGNTIYF.

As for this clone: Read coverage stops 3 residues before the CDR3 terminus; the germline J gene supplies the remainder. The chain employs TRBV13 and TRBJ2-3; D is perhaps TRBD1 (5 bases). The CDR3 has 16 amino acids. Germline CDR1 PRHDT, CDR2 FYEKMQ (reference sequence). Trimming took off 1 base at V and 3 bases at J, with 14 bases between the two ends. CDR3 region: CASSLEAGKRTDTQYF. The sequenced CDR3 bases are TGTGCCAGCAGCTTAGAGGCAGGGAAGAGGACAGATACG.